Below, one TCR beta chain is given with its context. The antigen is unknown. Amplification targeted TCR beta CDR3 regions from RNA transcripts. The TCR CDR3 was amplified in a first-round RT-PCR using the HTBI primer set. TCRdb independently ran MiXCR on the multiplex PCR reads; one entry per CDR3 protein. The sample lists about 350,000 distinct CDR3 sequences; approximately 13% were seen once. Looked up from germline, CDR1 is SGHKS and CDR2 is YYEKEE (reference sequence). This CDR3 comprises 16 residues. Germline trimming cut 4 bases from V and 0 bases from J; bases unmatched to any gene: 7. This entry is derived from a study of T cells in Graves' hyperthyroidism and ophthalmopathy. Study at large: The authors collected peripheral blood at initial diagnosis, before any treatment.

General study results and limits: Most clonotypes expanded in thyroid above 0.001 were likewise present in blood. A model of 13 V-J features distinguished ophthalmopathy from stable hyperthyroidism.

Uncontrolled infection, other autoimmune disease, pregnancy or lactation led to exclusion. This TCR was sampled from a middle-aged woman with Graves' ophthalmopathy. Sequenced: blood. The chain joins TRBV5-5 to TRBJ1-3; TRBD1 matches 7 bases. In nucleotides, the CDR3 is TGTGCCAGCAGCGTATGGACAGGAGGCTCTGGAAACACCATATATTTT. Its protein is CASSVWTGGSGNTIYF.